Listed below are T cell receptor beta chains from one sample, sequenced in a study of cytomegalovirus exposure and HLA in healthy donors. The repertoire was sequenced with immunoSEQ multiplex PCR; TCRdb's copy has only in-frame clones and lacks some. This repertoire shows 90,000 or so clones, roughly 80% found once; its top ten account for 20% to 30%. Sequenced material: PBMCs. The source of these receptors is a woman aged 45-65 years in good health and CMV-seropositive. The CDR3 runs from the conserved cysteine through the conserved F or W. The order of the fields is V gene, clone size, J gene, D gene, CDR3 DNA, CDR3 protein. D genes are given only for firm matches. Rows give clone size only sometimes, using once, few, many, or a class for an expanded clone.

v_call: TRBV6-6; clone_size: -; j_call: TRBJ1-4; d_call: -; cdr3_nt: TGTGCCAGCATAGGGAGTGGGATGTCCGAAAAACTGTTTTTT; cdr3_aa: CASIGSGMSEKLFF
v_call: TRBV5-1; clone_size: -; j_call: TRBJ1-1; d_call: -; cdr3_nt: TGCGCCAGCAGCTCACAGACGGCGAACACTGAAGCTTTCTTT; cdr3_aa: CASSSQTANTEAFF
v_call: TRBV19; clone_size: -; j_call: TRBJ1-2; d_call: -; cdr3_nt: TGTGCCAGTAGCCTTCCAGGGGATTCCCGCAGATATGGCTACACCTTC; cdr3_aa: CASSLPGDSRRYGYTF
v_call: TRBV5-6; clone_size: -; j_call: TRBJ2-2; d_call: TRBD1; cdr3_nt: TGTGCCAGCAGCATCTACCAGGGGGCTATGAACACCGGGGAGCTGTTTTTT; cdr3_aa: CASSIYQGAMNTGELFF
v_call: TRBV6-7; clone_size: -; j_call: TRBJ2-6; d_call: -; cdr3_nt: TGTGCCAGCCTACCCCCCCCCGTTCACTCTGGGGCCAACGTCCTGACTTTC; cdr3_aa: CASLPPPVHSGANVLTF
v_call: TRBV29-1; clone_size: -; j_call: TRBJ1-2; d_call: -; cdr3_nt: TGCAGCGTTGGGCGGAACTATGGCTACACCTTC; cdr3_aa: CSVGRNYGYTF
v_call: TRBV9; clone_size: -; j_call: TRBJ2-6; d_call: -; cdr3_nt: TGTGCCAGCAGCGGTAGCGGATCTGGGGCCAACGTCCTGACTTTC; cdr3_aa: CASSGSGSGANVLTF
v_call: TRBV7-8; clone_size: few; j_call: TRBJ1-1; d_call: -; cdr3_nt: TGTGCCAGCAGGAGAGGGGGAAGGACTGAAGCTTTCTTT; cdr3_aa: CASRRGGRTEAFF
v_call: TRBV1; clone_size: -; j_call: TRBJ2-1; d_call: -; cdr3_nt: TGCACCAGCAGCCCAAGGCTAGCGGGGGGGCAGTTCTTC; cdr3_aa: CTSSPRLAGGQFF
v_call: TRBV2; clone_size: -; j_call: TRBJ2-1; d_call: TRBD1; cdr3_nt: TGTGCCAGCAGTGAAAGTCAGGGGGCCTATGAGCAGTTCTTC; cdr3_aa: CASSESQGAYEQFF
v_call: TRBV2; clone_size: -; j_call: TRBJ2-6; d_call: TRBD1; cdr3_nt: TGTGCCAGCAGCTACAGGGGACCCAGCTCTGGGGCCAACGTCCTGACTTTC; cdr3_aa: CASSYRGPSSGANVLTF
v_call: TRBV7-3; clone_size: -; j_call: TRBJ1-1; d_call: -; cdr3_nt: TGTGCCAGCAGCGGGAGCCGCGGAGCGTCTGAAGCTTTCTTT; cdr3_aa: CASSGSRGASEAFF
v_call: TRBV18; clone_size: once; j_call: TRBJ2-2; d_call: TRBD2; cdr3_nt: TGTGCCAGCTCACTTAAGCGGGGTCAGAGGACCGGGGAGCTGTTTTTT; cdr3_aa: CASSLKRGQRTGELFF
v_call: TRBV4-1; clone_size: -; j_call: TRBJ1-1; d_call: TRBD1; cdr3_nt: TGCGCCAGCAGCCGAGCGACAGGGCCCACTGAAGCTTTCTTT; cdr3_aa: CASSRATGPTEAFF
v_call: TRBV10-3; clone_size: -; j_call: TRBJ1-5; d_call: -; cdr3_nt: TGTGCCACCCGGGGGGGAGGGGGAAACAATCAGCCCCAGCATTTT; cdr3_aa: CATRGGGGNNQPQHF
v_call: TRBV2; clone_size: -; j_call: TRBJ1-1; d_call: -; cdr3_nt: TGTGCCAGCTCAGGACACCTGAACACTGAAGCTTTCTTT; cdr3_aa: CASSGHLNTEAFF
v_call: TRBV7-9; clone_size: -; j_call: TRBJ1-6; d_call: TRBD1; cdr3_nt: TGTTCCAGCAGCTACATCCCGGGACAGAGAAATTCACCCCTCCACTTT; cdr3_aa: CSSSYIPGQRNSPLHF
v_call: TRBV21-1; clone_size: -; j_call: TRBJ1-5; d_call: -; cdr3_nt: TGTGCCAGCAGCAATGCCCAGACTCATCAGCCCCAGCATTTT; cdr3_aa: CASSNAQTHQPQHF
v_call: TRBV6-1; clone_size: once; j_call: TRBJ1-1; d_call: -; cdr3_nt: TGTGCCAGTGGACGGGACATGAACACTGAAGCTTTCTTT; cdr3_aa: CASGRDMNTEAFF
v_call: TRBV7-9; clone_size: -; j_call: TRBJ1-2; d_call: -; cdr3_nt: TGTTCCAGCAGCCCCAAGGAGAGTGGCTACACCTTC; cdr3_aa: CSSSPKESGYTF